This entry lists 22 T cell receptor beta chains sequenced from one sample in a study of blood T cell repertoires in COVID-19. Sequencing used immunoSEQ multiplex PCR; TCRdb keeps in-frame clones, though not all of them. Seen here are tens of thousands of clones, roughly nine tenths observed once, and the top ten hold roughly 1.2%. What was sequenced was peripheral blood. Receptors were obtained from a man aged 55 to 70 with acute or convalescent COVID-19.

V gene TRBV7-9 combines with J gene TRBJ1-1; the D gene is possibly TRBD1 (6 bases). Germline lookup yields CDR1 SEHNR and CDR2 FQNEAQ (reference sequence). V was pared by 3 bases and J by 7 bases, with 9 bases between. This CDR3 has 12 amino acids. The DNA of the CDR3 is TGTGCCAGCAGCTTCGGACAGCTTGAAGCTTTCTTT. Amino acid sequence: CASSFGQLEAFF.

CDR3 sequence reads: CASSSMPGLAGEQYF. CDR3 bases: TGCGCCAGCAGCTCAATGCCGGGACTAGCGGGGGAGCAGTACTTC. The J gene is TRBJ2-7, the V gene TRBV5-1; 13 nucleotides agree with TRBD2. Germline values: CDR1 SGHRS, CDR2 YFSETQ. This CDR3 is built from 15 residues. J was trimmed by 7 bases and V by 3 bases; bases with no gene match: 7.

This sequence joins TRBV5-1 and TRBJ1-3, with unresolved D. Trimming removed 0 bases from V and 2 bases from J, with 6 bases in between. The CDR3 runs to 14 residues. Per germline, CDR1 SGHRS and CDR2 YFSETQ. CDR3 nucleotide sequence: TGCGCCAGCAGCTTGGGAGGGACTGGAAACACCATATATTTT. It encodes CASSLGGTGNTIYF.

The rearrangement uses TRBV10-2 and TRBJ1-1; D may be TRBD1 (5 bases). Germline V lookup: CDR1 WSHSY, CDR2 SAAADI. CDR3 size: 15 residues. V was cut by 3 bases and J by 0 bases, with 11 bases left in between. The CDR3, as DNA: TGCGCCAGCAGTGACCCCCCGGGGGTGAACACTGAAGCTTTCTTT. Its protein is CASSDPPGVNTEAFF.

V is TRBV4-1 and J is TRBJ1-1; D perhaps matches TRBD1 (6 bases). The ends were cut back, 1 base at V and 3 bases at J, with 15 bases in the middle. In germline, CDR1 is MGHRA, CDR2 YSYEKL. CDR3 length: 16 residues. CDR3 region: CASSQASGQPYTEAFF. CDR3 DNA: TGCGCCAGCAGCCAAGCGAGCGGACAGCCCTACACTGAAGCTTTCTTT.

The DNA of the CDR3 is TGTGCCAGCAGCTTAAGGGCTACACCGAGAATGAACACTGAAGCTTTCTTT. Translated: CASSLRATPRMNTEAFF. J is TRBJ1-1 and V is TRBV7-3; D call uncertain. The CDR3 is 17 amino acids. Trimming removed 1 base from V and 0 bases from J, with 15 bases in between. Germline loops: CDR1 SGHTA, CDR2 FQGTGA. Filled out from reference TRBV7-3 and TRBJ1-1, the complete variable domain reads GAGVSQTPSNKVTEKGKYVELRCDPISGHTALYWYRQSLGQGPEFLIYFQGTGAADDSGLPNDRFFAVRPEGSVSTLKIQRTERGDSAVYLCASSLRATPRMNTEAFFGQGTRLTVV.

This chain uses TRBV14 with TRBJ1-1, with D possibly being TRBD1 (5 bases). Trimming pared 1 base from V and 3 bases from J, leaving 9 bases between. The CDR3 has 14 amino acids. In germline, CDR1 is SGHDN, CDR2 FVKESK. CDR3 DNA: TGTGCCAGCAGCCAAGTGGTAGGGGACACTGAAGCTTTCTTT. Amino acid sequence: CASSQVVGDTEAFF.

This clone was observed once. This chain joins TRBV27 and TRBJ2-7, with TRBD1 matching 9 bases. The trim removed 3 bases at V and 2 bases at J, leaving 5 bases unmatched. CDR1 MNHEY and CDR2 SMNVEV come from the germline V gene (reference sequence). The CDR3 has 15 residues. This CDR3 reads CASSFSGQGTYEQYF. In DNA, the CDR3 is TGTGCCAGCAGTTTTTCGGGACAGGGAACCTACGAGCAGTACTTC.

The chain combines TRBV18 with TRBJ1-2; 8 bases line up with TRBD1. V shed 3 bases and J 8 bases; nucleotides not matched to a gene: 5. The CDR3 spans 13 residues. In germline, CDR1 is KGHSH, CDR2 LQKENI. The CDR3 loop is CASSPLTGDGYTF. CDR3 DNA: TGTGCCAGCTCACCCTTGACAGGGGACGGCTACACCTTC.

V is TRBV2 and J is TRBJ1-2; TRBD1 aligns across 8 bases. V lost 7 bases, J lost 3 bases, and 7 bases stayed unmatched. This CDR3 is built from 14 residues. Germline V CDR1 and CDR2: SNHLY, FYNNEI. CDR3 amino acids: CASKLLDRDYGYTF. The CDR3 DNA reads TGTGCCAGCAAGTTACTGGACAGGGACTATGGCTACACCTTC.

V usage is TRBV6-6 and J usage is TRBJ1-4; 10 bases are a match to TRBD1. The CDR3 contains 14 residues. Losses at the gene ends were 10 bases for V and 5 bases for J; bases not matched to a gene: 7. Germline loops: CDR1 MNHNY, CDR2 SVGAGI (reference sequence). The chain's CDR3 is CATKPGQGNEKLFF. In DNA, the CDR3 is TGTGCCACCAAACCGGGACAGGGGAATGAAAAACTGTTTTTT.

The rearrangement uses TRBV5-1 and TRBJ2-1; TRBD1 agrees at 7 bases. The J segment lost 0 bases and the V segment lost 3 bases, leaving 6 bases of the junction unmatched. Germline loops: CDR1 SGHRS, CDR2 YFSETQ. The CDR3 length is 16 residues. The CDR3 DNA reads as TGCGCCAGCAGCTACCTGGGACAGAACTCCTACAATGAGCAGTTCTTC. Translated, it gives CASSYLGQNSYNEQFF.

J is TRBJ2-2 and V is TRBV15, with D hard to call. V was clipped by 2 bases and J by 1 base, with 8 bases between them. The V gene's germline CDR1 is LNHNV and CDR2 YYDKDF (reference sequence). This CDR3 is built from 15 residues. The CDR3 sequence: CATSRLVQNTGELFF. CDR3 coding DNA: TGTGCCACCAGCAGATTGGTACAGAACACCGGGGAGCTGTTTTTT.

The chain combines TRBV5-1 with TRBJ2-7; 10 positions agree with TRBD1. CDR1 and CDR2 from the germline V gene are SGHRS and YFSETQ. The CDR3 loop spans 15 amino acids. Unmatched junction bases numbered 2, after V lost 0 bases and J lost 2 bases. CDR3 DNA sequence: TGCGCCAGCAGCTTGGGGGGACAGGGGACCTACGAGCAGTACTTC. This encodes CASSLGGQGTYEQYF.

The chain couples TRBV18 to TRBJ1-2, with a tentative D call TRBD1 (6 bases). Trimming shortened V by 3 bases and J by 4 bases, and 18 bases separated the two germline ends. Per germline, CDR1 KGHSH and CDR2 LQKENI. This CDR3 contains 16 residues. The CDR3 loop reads CASSPGQIKGGYGYTF. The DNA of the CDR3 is TGTGCCAGCTCACCGGGACAAATAAAAGGGGGCTATGGCTACACCTTC.

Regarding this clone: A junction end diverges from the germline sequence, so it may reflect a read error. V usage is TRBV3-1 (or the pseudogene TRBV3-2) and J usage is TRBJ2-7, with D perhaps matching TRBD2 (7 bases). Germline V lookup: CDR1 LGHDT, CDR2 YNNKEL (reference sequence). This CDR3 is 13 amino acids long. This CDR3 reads CASSQGTQGRGGF. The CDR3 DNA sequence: TGTGCCAGCAGCCAAGGCACTCAGGGGAGGGGGGGGTTC.

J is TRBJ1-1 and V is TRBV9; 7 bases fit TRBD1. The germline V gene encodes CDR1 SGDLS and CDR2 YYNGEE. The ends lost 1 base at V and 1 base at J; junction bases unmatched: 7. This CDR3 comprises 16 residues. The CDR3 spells CASSVSGGASNTEAFF. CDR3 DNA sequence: TGTGCCAGCAGCGTATCAGGGGGTGCATCGAACACTGAAGCTTTCTTT. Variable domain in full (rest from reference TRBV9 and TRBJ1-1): DSGVTQTPKHLITATGQRVTLRCSPRSGDLSVYWYQQSLDQGLQFLIQYYNGEERAKGNILERFSAQQFPDLHSELNLSSLELGDSALYFCASSVSGGASNTEAFFGQGTRLTVV.

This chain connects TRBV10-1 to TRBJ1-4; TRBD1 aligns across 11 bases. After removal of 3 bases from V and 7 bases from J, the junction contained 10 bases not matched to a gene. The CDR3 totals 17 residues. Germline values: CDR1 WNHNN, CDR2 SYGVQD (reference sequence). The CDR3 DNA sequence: TGCGCCAGCAGTGACGGGACAGGGGGGCCGGGGAGTGAAAAACTGTTTTTT. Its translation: CASSDGTGGPGSEKLFF.

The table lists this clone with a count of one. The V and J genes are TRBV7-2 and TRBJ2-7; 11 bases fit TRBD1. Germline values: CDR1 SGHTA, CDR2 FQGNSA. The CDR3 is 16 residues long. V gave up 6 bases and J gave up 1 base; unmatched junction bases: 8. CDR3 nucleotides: TGTGCCAGCAGTATAAACCGGGACAGGGGGTCCTACGAGCAGTACTTC. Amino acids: CASSINRDRGSYEQYF.

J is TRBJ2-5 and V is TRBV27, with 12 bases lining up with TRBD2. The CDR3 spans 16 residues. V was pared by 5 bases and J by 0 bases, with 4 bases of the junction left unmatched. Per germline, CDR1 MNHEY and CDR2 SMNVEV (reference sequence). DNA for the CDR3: TGTGCCAGCAGTCCCGGACTAGCGGGGCACCAAGAGACCCAGTACTTC. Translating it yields CASSPGLAGHQETQYF.

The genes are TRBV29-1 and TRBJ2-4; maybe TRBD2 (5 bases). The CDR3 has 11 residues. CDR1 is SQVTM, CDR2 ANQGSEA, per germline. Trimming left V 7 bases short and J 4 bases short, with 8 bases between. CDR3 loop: CSATRKNIQYF. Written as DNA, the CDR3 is TGCAGCGCAACTAGGAAAAACATTCAGTACTTC.

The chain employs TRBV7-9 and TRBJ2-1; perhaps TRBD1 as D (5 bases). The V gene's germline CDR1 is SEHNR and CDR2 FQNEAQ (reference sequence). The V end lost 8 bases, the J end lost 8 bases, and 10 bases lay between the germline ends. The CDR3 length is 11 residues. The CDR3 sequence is CASGRGYEQFF. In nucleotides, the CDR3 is TGTGCCAGCGGAAGGGGCTATGAGCAGTTCTTC.